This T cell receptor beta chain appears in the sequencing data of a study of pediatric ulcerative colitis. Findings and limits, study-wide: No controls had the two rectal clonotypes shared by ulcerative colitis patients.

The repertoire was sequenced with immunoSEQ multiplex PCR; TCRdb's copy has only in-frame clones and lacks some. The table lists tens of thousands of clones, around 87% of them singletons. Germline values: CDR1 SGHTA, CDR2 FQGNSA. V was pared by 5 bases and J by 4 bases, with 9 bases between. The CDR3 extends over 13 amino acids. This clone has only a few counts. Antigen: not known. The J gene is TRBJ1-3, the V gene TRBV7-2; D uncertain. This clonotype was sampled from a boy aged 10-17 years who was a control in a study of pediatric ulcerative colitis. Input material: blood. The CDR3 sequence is CASSRDFGNTIYF. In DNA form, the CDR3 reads TGTGCCAGCAGCAGGGATTTCGGAAACACCATATATTTT.